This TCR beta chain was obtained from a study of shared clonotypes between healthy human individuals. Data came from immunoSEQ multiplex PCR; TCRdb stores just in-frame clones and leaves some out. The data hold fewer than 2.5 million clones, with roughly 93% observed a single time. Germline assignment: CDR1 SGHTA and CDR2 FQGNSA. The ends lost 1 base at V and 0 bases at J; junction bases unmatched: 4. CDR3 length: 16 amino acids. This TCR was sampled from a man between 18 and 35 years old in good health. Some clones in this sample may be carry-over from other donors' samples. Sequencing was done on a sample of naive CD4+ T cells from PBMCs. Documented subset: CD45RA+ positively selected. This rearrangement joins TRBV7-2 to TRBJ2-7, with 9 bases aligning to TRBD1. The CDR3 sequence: CASSLGRQGGSYEQYF. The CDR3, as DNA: TGTGCCAGCAGCTTAGGCCGACAGGGGGGCTCCTACGAGCAGTACTTC.